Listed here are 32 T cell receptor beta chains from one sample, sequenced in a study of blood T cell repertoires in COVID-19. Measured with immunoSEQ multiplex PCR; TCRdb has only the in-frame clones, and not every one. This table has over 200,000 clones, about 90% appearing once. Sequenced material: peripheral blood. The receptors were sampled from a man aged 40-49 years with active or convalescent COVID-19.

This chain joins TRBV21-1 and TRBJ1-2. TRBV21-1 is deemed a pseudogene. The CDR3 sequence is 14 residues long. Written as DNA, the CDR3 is TGTGCCAGCAGCAAGAAGTTCACGGACTATGGCTACACCTTC. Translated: CASSKKFTDYGYTF.

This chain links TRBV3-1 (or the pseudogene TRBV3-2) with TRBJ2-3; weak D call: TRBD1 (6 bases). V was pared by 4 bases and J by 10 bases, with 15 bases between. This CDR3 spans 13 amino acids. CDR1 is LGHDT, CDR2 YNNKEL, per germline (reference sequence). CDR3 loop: CASSLGQIGAQYF. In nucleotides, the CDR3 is TGTGCCAGCAGCCTCGGACAGATCGGTGCGCAGTATTTT.

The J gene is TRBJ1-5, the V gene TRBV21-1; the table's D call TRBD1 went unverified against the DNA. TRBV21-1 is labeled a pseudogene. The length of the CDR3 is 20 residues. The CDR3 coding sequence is TGTGCCAGCAGCAAGAACAAGGTAAACAGGGGGCTACCTAGCAATCAGCCCCAGCATTTT. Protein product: CASSKNKVNRGLPSNQPQHF.

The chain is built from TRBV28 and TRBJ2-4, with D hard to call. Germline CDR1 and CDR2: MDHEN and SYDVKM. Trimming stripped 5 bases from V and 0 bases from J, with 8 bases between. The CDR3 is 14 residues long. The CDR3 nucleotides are TGTGCCAGCAGTCCCTTCTTAGCCAAAAACATTCAGTACTTC. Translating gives CASSPFLAKNIQYF.

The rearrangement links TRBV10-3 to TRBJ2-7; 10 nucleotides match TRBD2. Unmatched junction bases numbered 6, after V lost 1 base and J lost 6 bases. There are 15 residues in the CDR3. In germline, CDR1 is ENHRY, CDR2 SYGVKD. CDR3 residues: CAISELLAGAGEQYF. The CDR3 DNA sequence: TGTGCCATCAGTGAGTTGCTAGCGGGGGCAGGCGAGCAGTACTTC.

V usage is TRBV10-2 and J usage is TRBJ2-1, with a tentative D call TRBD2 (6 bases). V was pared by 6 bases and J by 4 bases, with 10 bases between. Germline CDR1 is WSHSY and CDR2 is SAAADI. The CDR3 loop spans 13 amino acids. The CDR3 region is CASRAGTYNEQFF. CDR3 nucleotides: TGCGCCAGCAGAGCCGGGACTTACAATGAGCAGTTCTTC.

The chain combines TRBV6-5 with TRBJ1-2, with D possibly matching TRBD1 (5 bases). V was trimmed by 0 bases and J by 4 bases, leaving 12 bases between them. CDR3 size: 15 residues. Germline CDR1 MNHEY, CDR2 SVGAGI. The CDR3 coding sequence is TGTGCCAGCAGTTACTCGAGGCAGGGTGCCTATGGCTACACCTTC. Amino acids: CASSYSRQGAYGYTF.

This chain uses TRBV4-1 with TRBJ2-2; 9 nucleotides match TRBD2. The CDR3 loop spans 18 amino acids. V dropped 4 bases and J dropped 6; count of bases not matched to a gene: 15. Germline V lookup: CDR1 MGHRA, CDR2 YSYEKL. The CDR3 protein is CASSLQTSAGGWAGELFF. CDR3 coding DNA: TGCGCCAGCAGCCTCCAGACCTCAGCGGGGGGCTGGGCCGGGGAGCTGTTTTTT.

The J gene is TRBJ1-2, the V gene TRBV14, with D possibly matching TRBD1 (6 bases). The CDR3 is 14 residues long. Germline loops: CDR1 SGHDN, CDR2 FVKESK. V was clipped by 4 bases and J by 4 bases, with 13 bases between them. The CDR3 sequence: CASSPQGEGYGYTF. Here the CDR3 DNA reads TGTGCCAGCAGCCCACAGGGAGAAGGCTATGGCTACACCTTC.

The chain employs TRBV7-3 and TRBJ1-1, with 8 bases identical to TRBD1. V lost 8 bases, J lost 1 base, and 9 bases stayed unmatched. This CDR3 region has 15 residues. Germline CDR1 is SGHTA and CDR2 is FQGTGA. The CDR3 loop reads CASRRTGRGNTEAFF. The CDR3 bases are TGTGCCAGCCGGCGGACAGGGAGGGGGAACACTGAAGCTTTCTTT.

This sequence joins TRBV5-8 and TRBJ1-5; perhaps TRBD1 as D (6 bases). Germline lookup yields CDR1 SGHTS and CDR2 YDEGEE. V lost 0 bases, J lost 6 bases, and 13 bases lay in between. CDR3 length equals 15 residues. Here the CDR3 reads CASSLEGRGGQPQHF. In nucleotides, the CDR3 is TGTGCCAGCAGCTTGGAGGGCAGGGGTGGTCAGCCCCAGCATTTT.

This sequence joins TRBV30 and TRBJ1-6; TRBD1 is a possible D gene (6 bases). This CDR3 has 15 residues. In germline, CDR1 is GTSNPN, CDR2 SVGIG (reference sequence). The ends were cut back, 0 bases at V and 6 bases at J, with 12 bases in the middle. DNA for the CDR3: TGTGCCTGGAGTGTAGGGCAGGGGCCTAATTCACCCCTCCACTTT. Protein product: CAWSVGQGPNSPLHF.

The CDR3 protein is CASSFRRRVSDTQYF. For the CDR3, the DNA is TGTGCCAGCAGCTTCCGCCGGCGGGTTTCAGATACGCAGTATTTT. The chain carries TRBV7-2 and TRBJ2-3, with a weak D call TRBD2 (5 bases). Germline loops: CDR1 SGHTA, CDR2 FQGNSA. V shed 3 bases and J shed 4 bases, with 14 bases lying between them. The CDR3 is made up of 15 amino acids.

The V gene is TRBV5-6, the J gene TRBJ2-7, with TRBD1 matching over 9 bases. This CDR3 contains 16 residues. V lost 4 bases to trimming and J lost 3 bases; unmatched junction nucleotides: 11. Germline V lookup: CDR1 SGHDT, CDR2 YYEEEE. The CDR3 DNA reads TGTGCCAGCAGCGAGATAGGGACAGGGTTACACTACGAGCAGTACTTC. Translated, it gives CASSEIGTGLHYEQYF.

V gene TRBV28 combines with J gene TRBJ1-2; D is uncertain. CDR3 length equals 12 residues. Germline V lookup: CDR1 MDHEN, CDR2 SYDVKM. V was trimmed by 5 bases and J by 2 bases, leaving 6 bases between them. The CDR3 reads CASSLANYGYTF. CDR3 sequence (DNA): TGTGCCAGCAGTCTAGCCAACTATGGCTACACCTTC.

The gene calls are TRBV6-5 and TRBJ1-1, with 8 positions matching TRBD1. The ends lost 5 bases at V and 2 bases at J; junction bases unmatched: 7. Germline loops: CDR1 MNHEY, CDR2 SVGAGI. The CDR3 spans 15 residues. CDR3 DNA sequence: TGTGCCAGCAGTACGGGACAGGCGATAAACACTGAAGCTTTCTTT. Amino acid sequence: CASSTGQAINTEAFF.

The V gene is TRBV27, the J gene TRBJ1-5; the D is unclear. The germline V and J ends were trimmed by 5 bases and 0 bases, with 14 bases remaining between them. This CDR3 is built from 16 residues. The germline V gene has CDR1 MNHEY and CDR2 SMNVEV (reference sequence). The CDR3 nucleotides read TGTGCCAGCAGTGCGGACGGACTATATAGCAATCAGCCCCAGCATTTT. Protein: CASSADGLYSNQPQHF.

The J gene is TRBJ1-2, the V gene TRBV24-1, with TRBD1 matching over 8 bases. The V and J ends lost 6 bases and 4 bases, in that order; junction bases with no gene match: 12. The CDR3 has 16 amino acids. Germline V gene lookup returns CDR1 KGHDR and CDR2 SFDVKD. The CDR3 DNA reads TGTGCCACCAGTCCTTCCGGACAGGGTGGTGGCTATGGCTACACCTTC. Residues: CATSPSGQGGGYGYTF.

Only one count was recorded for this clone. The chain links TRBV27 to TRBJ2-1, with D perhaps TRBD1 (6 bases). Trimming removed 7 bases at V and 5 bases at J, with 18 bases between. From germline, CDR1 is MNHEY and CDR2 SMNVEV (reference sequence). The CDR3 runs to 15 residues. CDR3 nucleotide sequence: TGTGCCAGCACCGCTCCCAAAACAGGGAACAATGAGCAGTTCTTC. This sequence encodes CASTAPKTGNNEQFF.

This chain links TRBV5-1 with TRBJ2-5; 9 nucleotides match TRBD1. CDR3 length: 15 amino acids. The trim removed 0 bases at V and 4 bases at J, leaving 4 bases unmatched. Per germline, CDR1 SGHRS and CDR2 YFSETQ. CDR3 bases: TGCGCCAGCAGCTTGGGGGACAGGGATTTAGAGACCCAGTACTTC. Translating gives CASSLGDRDLETQYF.

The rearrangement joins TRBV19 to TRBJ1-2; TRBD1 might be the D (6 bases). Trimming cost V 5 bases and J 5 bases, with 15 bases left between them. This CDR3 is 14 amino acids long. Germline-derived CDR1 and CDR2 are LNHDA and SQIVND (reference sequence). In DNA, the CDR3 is TGTGCCAGTAGTTTACAGGGTTCTGAGTATGGCTACACCTTC. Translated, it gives CASSLQGSEYGYTF.

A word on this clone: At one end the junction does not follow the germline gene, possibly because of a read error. Here the CDR3 reads CASSPREGRGLLHF. Written as DNA, the CDR3 is TGTGCCAGCAGCCCCCGCGAAGGCAGGGGGCTATTGCACTTC. The chain has TRBV7-8 and TRBJ2-5, with 8 bases identical to TRBD1. The CDR3 is 14 amino acids. Germline values: CDR1 SGHVS, CDR2 FQNEAQ.

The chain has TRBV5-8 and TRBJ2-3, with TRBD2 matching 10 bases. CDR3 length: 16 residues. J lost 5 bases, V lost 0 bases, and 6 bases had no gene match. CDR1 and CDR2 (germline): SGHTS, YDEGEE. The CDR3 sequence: CASSLGLAGDRDTQYF. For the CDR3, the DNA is TGTGCCAGCAGCTTGGGGCTAGCGGGAGATAGAGATACGCAGTATTTT.

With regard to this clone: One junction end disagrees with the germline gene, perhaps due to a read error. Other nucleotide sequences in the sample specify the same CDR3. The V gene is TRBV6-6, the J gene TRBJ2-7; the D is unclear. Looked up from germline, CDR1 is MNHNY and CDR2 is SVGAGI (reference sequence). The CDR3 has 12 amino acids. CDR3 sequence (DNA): TGTGCCAGCAGCTACTCGCAGTCCGAGCAGTACTTC. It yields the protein CASSYSQSEQYF.

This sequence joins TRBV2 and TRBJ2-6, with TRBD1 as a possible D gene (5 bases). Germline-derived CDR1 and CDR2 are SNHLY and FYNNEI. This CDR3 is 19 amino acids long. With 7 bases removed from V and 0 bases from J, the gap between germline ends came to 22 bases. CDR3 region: CASIRNRPGLSSGANVLTF. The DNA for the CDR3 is TGTGCCAGCATTAGAAATCGGCCAGGGCTCTCCTCTGGGGCCAACGTCCTGACTTTC.

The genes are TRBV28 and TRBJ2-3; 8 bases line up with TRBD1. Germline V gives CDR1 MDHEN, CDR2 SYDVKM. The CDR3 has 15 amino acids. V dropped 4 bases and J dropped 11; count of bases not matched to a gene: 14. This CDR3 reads CASSSTGGFLTVQYF. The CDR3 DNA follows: TGTGCCAGCAGTTCCACAGGGGGATTCCTTACGGTGCAGTATTTT. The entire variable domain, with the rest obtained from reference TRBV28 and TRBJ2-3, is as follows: DVKVTQSSRYLVKRTGEKVFLECVQDMDHENMFWYRQDPGLGLRLIYFSYDVKMKEKGDIPEGYSVSREKKERFSLILESASTNQTSMYLCASSSTGGFLTVQYFGPGTRLTVL.

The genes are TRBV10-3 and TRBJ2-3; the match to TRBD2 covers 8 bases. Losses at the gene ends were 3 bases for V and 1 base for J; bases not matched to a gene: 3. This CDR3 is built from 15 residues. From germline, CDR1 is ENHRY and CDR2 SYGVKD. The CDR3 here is CAISDGAGGTDTQYF. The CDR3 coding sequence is TGTGCCATCAGTGATGGAGCGGGGGGCACAGATACGCAGTATTTT.

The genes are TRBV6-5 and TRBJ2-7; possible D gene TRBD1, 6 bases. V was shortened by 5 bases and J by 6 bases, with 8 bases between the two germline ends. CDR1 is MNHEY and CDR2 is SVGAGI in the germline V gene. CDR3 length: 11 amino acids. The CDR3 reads CASSRRGEQYF. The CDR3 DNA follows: TGTGCCAGCAGTCGCAGGGGCGAGCAGTACTTC.

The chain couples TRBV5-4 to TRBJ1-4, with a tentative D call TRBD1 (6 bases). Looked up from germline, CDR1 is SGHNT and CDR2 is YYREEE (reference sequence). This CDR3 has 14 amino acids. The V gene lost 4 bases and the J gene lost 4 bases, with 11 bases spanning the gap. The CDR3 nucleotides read TGTGCCAGCAGCCAGGGAGGGGGTAATGAAAAACTGTTTTTT. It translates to CASSQGGGNEKLFF.

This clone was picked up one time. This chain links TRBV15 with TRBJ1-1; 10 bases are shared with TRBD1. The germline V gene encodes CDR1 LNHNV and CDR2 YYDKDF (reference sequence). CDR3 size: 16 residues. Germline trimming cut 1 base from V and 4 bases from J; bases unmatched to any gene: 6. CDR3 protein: CATSRGGQGGITEAFF. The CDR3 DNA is TGTGCCACCAGCAGAGGCGGACAGGGGGGCATCACTGAAGCTTTCTTT.

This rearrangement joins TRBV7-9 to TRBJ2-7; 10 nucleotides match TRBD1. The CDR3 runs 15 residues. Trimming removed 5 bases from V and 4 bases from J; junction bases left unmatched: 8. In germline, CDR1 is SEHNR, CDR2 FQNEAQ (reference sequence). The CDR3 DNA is TGTGCCAGCAGCGGAGCTGACAGGGGGCCTTACGAGCAGTACTTC. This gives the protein CASSGADRGPYEQYF.

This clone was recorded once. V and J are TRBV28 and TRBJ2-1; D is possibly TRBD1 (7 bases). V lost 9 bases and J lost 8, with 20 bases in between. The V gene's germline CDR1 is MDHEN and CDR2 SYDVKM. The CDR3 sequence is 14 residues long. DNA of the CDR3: TGTGCCAGTTCCGGGAGACAGGGCCCCCATGAGCAGTTCTTC. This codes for CASSGRQGPHEQFF.